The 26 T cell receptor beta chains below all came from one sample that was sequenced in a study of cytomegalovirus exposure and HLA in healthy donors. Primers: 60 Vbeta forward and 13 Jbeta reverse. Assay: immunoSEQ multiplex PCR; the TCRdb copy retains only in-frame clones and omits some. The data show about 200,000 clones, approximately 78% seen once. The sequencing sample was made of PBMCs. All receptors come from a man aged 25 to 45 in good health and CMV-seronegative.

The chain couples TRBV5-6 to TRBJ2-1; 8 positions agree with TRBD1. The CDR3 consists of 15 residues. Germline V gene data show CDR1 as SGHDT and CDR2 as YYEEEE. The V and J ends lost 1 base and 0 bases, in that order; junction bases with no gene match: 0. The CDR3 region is CASSLTGGSYNEQFF. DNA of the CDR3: TGTGCCAGCAGCTTGACAGGGGGCTCCTACAATGAGCAGTTCTTC.

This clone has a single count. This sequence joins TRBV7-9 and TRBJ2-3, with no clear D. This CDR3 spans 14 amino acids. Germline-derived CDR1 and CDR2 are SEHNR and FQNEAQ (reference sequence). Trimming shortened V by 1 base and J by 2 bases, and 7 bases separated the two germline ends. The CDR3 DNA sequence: TGTGCCAGCAGCTTAGACAGATTCACAGATACGCAGTATTTT. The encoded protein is CASSLDRFTDTQYF.

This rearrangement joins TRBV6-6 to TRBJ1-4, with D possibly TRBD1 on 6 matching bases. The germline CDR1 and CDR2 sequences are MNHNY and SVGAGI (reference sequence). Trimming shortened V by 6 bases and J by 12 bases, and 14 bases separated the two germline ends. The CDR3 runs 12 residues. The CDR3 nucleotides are TGTGCCAGCAGCGAACAGGGAAGGGAACTGTTTTTT. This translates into CASSEQGRELFF.

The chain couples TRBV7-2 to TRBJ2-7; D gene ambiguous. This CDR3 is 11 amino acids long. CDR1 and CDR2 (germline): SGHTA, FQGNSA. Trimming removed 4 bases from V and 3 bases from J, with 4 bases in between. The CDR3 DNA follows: TGTGCCAGCAGCTCTTACTACGAGCAGTACTTC. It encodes CASSSYYEQYF.

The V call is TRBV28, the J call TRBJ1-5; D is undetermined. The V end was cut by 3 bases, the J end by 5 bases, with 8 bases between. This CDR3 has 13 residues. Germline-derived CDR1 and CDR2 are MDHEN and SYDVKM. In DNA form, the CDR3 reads TGTGCCAGCAGTTTGGAGTTAGATCAGCCCCAGCATTTT. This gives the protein CASSLELDQPQHF.

DNA of the CDR3: TGTGCCAGCAAGGGGGGGACATCGGACACTGAAGCTTTCTTT. Translation: CASKGGTSDTEAFF. V gene TRBV6-1 combines with J gene TRBJ1-1; the D gene is possibly TRBD1 (6 bases). Between the trimmed V and J ends, which lost 7 bases and 3 bases, there was a span of 15 bases. The CDR3 extends over 14 amino acids. In germline, CDR1 is MNHNS, CDR2 SASEGT.

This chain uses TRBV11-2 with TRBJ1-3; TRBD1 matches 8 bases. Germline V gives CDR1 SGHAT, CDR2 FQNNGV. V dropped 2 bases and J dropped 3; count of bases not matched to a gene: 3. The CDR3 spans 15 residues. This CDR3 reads CASSLPGTGGNTIYF. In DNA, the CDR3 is TGTGCCAGCAGCTTACCCGGGACAGGTGGAAACACCATATATTTT.

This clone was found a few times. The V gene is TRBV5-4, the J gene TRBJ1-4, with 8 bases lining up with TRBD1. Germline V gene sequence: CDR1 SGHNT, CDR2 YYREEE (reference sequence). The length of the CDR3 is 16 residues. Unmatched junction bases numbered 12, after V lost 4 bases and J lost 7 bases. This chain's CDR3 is CASSLGQGGRSEKLFF. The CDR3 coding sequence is TGTGCCAGCAGCCTTGGACAGGGAGGAAGGAGTGAAAAACTGTTTTTT.

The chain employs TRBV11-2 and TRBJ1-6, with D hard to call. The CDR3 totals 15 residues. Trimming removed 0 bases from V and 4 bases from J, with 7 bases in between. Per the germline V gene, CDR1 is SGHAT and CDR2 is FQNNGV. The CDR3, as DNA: TGTGCCAGCAGCTTAGATCGTCAGTATAATTCACCCCTCCACTTT. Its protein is CASSLDRQYNSPLHF. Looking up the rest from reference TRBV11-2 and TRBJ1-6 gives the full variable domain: EAGVAQSPRYKIIEKRQSVAFWCNPISGHATLYWYQQILGQGPKLLIQFQNNGVVDDSQLPKDRFSAERLKGVDSTLKIQPAKLEDSAVYLCASSLDRQYNSPLHFGNGTRLTVT.

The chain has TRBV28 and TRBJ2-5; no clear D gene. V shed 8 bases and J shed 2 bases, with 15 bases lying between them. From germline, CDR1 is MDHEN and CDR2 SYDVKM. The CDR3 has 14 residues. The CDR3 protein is CASHPGLLQETQYF. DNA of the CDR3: TGTGCCAGCCATCCTGGGCTTCTACAAGAGACCCAGTACTTC.

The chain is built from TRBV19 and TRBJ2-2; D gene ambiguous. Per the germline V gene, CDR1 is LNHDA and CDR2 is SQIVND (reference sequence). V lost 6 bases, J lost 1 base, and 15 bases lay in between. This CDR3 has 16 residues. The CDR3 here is CASRTLFSRNTGELFF. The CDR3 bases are TGTGCCAGTAGAACGTTGTTCTCGAGGAACACCGGGGAGCTGTTTTTT.

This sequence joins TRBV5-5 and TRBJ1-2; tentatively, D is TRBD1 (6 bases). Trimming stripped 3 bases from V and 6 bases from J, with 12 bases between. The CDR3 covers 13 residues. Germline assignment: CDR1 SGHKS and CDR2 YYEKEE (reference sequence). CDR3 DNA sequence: TGTGCCAGCAGCTCCAGGGGAATGGATGGCTACACCTTC. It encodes CASSSRGMDGYTF.

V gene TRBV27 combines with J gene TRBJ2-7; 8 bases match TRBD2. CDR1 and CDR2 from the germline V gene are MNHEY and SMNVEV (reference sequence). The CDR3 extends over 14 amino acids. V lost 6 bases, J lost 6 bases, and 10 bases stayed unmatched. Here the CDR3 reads CASSRSLLAVEQYF. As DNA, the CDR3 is TGTGCCAGCAGCCGATCCTTACTAGCGGTCGAGCAGTACTTC.

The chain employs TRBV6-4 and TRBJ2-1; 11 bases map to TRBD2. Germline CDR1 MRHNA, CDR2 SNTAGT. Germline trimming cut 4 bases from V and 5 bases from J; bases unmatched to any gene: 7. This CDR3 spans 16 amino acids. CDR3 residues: CASSAYTSGGNNEQFF. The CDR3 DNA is TGTGCCAGCAGTGCCTATACTAGCGGGGGAAACAATGAGCAGTTCTTC.

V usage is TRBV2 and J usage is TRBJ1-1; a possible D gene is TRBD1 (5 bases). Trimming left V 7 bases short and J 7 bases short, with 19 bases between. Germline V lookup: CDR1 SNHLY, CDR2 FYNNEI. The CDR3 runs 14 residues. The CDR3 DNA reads TGTGCCAGCAACGGGGGTACCGTTCAACTTGAAGCTTTCTTT. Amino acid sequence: CASNGGTVQLEAFF.

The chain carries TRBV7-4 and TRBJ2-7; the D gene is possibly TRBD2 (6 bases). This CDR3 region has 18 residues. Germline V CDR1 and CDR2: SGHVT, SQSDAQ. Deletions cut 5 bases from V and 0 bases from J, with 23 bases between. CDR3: CASSHLQHGTFVSYEQYF. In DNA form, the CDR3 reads TGTGCCAGCAGCCACCTTCAACACGGGACTTTCGTCTCCTACGAGCAGTACTTC.

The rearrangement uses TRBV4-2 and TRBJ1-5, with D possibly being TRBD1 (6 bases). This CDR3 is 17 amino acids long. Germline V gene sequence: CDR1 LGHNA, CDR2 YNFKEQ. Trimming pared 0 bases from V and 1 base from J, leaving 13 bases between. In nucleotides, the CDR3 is TGTGCCAGCAGCCAAGATCCGTCGAGGGGGAGCAATCAGCCCCAGCATTTT. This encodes CASSQDPSRGSNQPQHF.

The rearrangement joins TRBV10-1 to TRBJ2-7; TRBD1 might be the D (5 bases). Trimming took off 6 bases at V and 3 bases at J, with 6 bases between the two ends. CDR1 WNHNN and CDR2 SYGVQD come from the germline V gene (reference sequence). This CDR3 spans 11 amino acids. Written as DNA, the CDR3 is TGCGCCAGCAGCCAGGGCTACGAGCAGTACTTC. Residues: CASSQGYEQYF.

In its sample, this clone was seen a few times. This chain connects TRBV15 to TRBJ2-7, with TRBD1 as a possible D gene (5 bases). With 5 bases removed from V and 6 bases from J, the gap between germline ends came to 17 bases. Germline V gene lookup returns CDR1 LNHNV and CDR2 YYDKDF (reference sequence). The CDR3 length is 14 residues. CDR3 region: CATSRLDTTAEQYF. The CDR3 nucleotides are TGTGCCACCAGCCGCCTGGACACCACGGCCGAGCAGTACTTC. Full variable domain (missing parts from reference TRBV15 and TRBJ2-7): DAMVIQNPRYQVTQFGKPVTLSCSQTLNHNVMYWYQQKSSQAPKLLFHYYDKDFNNEADTPDNFQSRRPNTSFCFLDIRSPGLGDTAMYLCATSRLDTTAEQYFGPGTRLTVT.

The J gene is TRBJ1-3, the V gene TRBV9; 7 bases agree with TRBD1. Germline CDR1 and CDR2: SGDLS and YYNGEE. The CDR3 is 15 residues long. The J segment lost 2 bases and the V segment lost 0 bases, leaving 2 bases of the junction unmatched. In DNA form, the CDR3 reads TGTGCCAGCAGCGTAGGACAGGGCCCTGGAAACACCATATATTTT. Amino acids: CASSVGQGPGNTIYF.

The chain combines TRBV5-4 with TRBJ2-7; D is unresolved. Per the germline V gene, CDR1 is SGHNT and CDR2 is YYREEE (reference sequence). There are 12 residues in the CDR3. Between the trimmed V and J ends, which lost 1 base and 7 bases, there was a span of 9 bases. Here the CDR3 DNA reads TGTGCCAGCAGCTTGAAGGCGGAGGAGCAGTACTTC. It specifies CASSLKAEEQYF.

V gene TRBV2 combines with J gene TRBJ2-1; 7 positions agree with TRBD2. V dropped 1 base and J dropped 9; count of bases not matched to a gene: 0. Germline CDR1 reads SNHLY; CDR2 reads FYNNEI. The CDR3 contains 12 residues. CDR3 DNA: TGTGCCAGCAGTGAAGGGGGGGGTGAGCAGTTCTTC. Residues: CASSEGGGEQFF.

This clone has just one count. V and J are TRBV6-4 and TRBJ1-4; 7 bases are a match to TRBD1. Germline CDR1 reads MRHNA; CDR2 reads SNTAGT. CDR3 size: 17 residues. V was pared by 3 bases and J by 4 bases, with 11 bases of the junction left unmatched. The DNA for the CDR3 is TGTGCCAGCAGTGATTCAAGCTCGACAGGGATTAATGAAAAACTGTTTTTT. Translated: CASSDSSSTGINEKLFF.

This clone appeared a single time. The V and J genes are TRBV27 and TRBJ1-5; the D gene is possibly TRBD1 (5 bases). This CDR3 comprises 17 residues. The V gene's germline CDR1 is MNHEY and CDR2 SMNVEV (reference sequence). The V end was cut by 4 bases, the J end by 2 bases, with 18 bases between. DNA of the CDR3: TGTGCCAGCAGTTCGACAGTCATCGGTCGGGGCAATCAGCCCCAGCATTTT. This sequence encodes CASSSTVIGRGNQPQHF.

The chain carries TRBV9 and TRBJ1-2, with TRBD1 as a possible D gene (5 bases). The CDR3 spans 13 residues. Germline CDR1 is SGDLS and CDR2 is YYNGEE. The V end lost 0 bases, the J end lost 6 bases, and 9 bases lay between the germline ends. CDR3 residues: CASSVGGGDGYTF. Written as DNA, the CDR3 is TGTGCCAGCAGCGTAGGTGGAGGGGATGGCTACACCTTC.

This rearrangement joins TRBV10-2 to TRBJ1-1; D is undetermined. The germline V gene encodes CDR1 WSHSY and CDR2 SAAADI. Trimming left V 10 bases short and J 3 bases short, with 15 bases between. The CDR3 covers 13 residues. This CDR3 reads CATLAGFDTEAFF. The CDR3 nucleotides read TGCGCCACCCTTGCCGGGTTCGACACTGAAGCTTTCTTT.